These 13 T cell receptor beta chains were sequenced from one sample in a study of CD8+CD57+ T cells in acquired aplastic anemia. Findings and caveats of the study: The CD8+CD57+ cells of patients were less diverse than their total CD4+ and CD8+ pools.

Sequencing involved patients with CD8+CD57+ cell expansion previously shown by flow cytometry. Their antigens remain unidentified. Genomic DNA provided the template from which TCR beta VDJ and CDR3 profiles were obtained. TCRdb itself ran the reads through MiXCR, one entry per CDR3 protein. Among about 20,000 distinct CDR3 sequences listed, less than 40% were seen once. Material for sequencing was CD8+CD57+ T cells sorted from PBMCs. Noted subset: bead-enriched CD8+CD57+ effector memory T cells from SAA patients. These receptors came from a human donor with aplastic anemia.

The chain couples TRBV5-8 to TRBJ2-7; D unclear. CDR3 length: 10 amino acids. Germline CDR1 is SGHTS and CDR2 is YDEGEE. The V end lost 5 bases, the J end lost 6 bases, and 6 bases lay between the germline ends. In DNA, the CDR3 is TGTGCCAGCAGGGATGCCGAGCAGTACTTC. This encodes CASRDAEQYF.

This clonotype was observed a handful of times. The rearrangement uses TRBV24-1 and TRBJ2-7; 13 bases align to TRBD2. Germline V gene lookup returns CDR1 KGHDR and CDR2 SFDVKD. CDR3 size: 14 residues. V dropped 12 bases and J dropped 3; count of bases not matched to a gene: 7. In nucleotides, the CDR3 is TGTGCCCCTGGACTAGCGGGGGACGTCTACGAGCAGTACGTC. The encoded protein is CAPGLAGDVYEQYV.

CDR3 DNA: TGTGCCAGCAGCTCACCGACCGGTAGCACAGATACGCAGTATTTT. Its translation: CASSSPTGSTDTQYF. The chain is built from TRBV7-2 and TRBJ2-3; D gene unclear. This CDR3 region has 15 residues. Germline V CDR1 and CDR2: SGHTA, FQGNSA. Deletions cut 4 bases from V and 0 bases from J, with 11 bases between.

V usage is TRBV20-1 and J usage is TRBJ1-6, with D perhaps matching TRBD1 (5 bases). With 5 bases removed from V and 6 bases from J, the gap between germline ends came to 11 bases. This CDR3 has 13 residues. Germline CDR1 DFQATT, CDR2 SNEGSKA (reference sequence). This CDR3 is CSAFGHLNSPLHF. In DNA form, the CDR3 reads TGCAGTGCTTTCGGACACCTTAATTCACCCCTCCACTTT.

This clonotype was counted a few times. The chain joins TRBV2 to TRBJ2-1; a possible D gene is TRBD2 (6 bases). CDR1 is SNHLY and CDR2 is FYNNEI in the germline V gene. V was clipped by 6 bases and J by 4 bases, with 16 bases between them. This CDR3 comprises 15 residues. CDR3 sequence reads: CASSGGRNLYNEQFF. In DNA form, the CDR3 reads TGTGCCAGCAGCGGAGGGAGGAATCTTTACAATGAGCAGTTCTTC. Drawing the rest from reference TRBV2 and TRBJ2-1, the complete variable domain is EPEVTQTPSHQVTQMGQEVILRCVPISNHLYFYWYRQILGQKVEFLVSFYNNEISEKSEIFDDQFSVERPDGSNFTLKIRSTKLEDSAMYFCASSGGRNLYNEQFFGPGTRLTVL.

V gene TRBV6-1 combines with J gene TRBJ2-7, with TRBD1 as a possible D gene (7 bases). Germline lookup yields CDR1 MNHNS and CDR2 SASEGT. The CDR3 sequence is 14 residues long. V was shortened by 11 bases and J by 5 bases, with 22 bases between the two germline ends. This CDR3 is CAGEGGQRPHEQYV. Here the CDR3 DNA reads TGTGCCGGCGAGGGGGGACAGAGGCCCCACGAGCAGTACGTC.

This chain joins TRBV6-1 and TRBJ1-6, with a possible D match to TRBD1 (6 bases). Trimming took 3 bases from V and 7 from J, leaving 16 bases between them. Looked up from germline, CDR1 is MNHNS and CDR2 is SASEGT. The length of the CDR3 is 16 residues. CDR3 sequence: CASSDSMGTGNSPLHF. CDR3 coding DNA: TGTGCCAGCAGTGACTCTATGGGTACAGGGAATTCACCCCTCCACTTT.

This chain links TRBV12-3 or TRBV12-4 with TRBJ2-3, with TRBD2 matching over 7 bases. V gave up 7 bases and J gave up 1 base; unmatched junction bases: 5. The length of the CDR3 is 14 residues. The CDR3 DNA reads TGTGCCAGCAACGGACTAGGAGGCACAGATACGCAGTATTTT. The encoded protein is CASNGLGGTDTQYF.

The chain combines TRBV14 with TRBJ2-3; 15 nucleotides agree with TRBD2. Trimming removed 0 bases from V and 1 base from J; junction bases left unmatched: 5. This CDR3 is built from 19 residues. Germline V gives CDR1 SGHDN, CDR2 FVKESK. CDR3 sequence reads: CASSQDGLAGGLGTDTQYF. CDR3 coding DNA: TGTGCCAGCAGCCAAGATGGACTAGCGGGGGGGCTTGGCACAGATACGCAGTATTTT.

This clonotype occurred a few times. This CDR3 is CASSQVSTAPAPYEQYF. In DNA, the CDR3 is TGCGCCAGCAGCCAAGTATCCACGGCCCCTGCACCCTACGAGCAGTACTTC. V gene TRBV4-1 combines with J gene TRBJ2-7; D gene unclear. The V end was cut by 1 base, the J end by 2 bases, with 18 bases between. CDR1 is MGHRA and CDR2 is YSYEKL in the germline V gene. The length of the CDR3 is 17 residues.

This clonotype was recorded many times. The chain has TRBV7-6 and TRBJ2-3; D uncertain. CDR3 length: 15 amino acids. CDR1 and CDR2 (germline): SGHVS, FNYEAQ. Trimming stripped 5 bases from V and 0 bases from J, with 12 bases between. The CDR3 is CASSRWYGSTDTQYF. CDR3 bases: TGTGCCAGCAGCCGGTGGTACGGTAGCACAGATACGCAGTATTTT.

This clonotype was detected ten times or more. In DNA, the CDR3 is TGTGCCAGCAGCCTGGGACAGTCCGAGCAGTACTTC. It codes for CASSLGQSEQYF. The rearrangement uses TRBV6-1 and TRBJ2-7, with TRBD1 matching 7 bases. In germline, CDR1 is MNHNS, CDR2 SASEGT. V lost 6 bases and J lost 6; bases outside the gene matches: 5. The CDR3 covers 12 residues.

The rearrangement links TRBV10-3 to TRBJ2-3; 9 bases fit TRBD2. Germline CDR1 is ENHRY and CDR2 is SYGVKD. The CDR3 contains 15 residues. After removal of 10 bases from V and 1 base from J, the junction contained 9 bases not matched to a gene. Written as DNA, the CDR3 is TGTGCCACGTCTAGCGGGACGCGGGGCACAGATACGCAGTATTTT. Protein: CATSSGTRGTDTQYF.